This T cell receptor (beta chain) was sequenced during a study of OX40 agonist ivuxolimab in advanced cancers. Produced via immunoSEQ multiplex PCR; TCRdb's table is partial and in-frame only. The table has 60,000 to 85,000 clones, around 87% seen once. This CDR3 is 16 amino acids long. Germline lookup yields CDR1 SNHLY and CDR2 FYNNEI. Between the trimmed V and J ends, which lost 6 bases and 2 bases, there was a span of 20 bases. The source is an adult with an advanced solid tumor such as melanoma, head and neck, liver or kidney cancer. The sequencing used CD4+ or CD8+ T cells sorted from blood, collected in a trial of the OX40 agonist ivuxolimab. This rearrangement joins TRBV2 to TRBJ2-7, with D possibly called TRBD1 or TRBD2 (7 bases each). This CDR3 is CASRSIRPGGAYEQYF. Written as DNA, the CDR3 is TGTGCCAGCAGGTCTATACGTCCAGGGGGGGCCTACGAGCAGTACTTC. Together with reference TRBV2 and TRBJ2-7, the CDR3 gives the full variable domain: EPEVTQTPSHQVTQMGQEVILRCVPISNHLYFYWYRQILGQKVEFLVSFYNNEISEKSEIFDDQFSVERPDGSNFTLKIRSTKLEDSAMYFCASRSIRPGGAYEQYFGPGTRLTVT.